The present T cell receptor (beta chain) was sequenced within a study of blood T cell repertoires in COVID-19. Clinical history reported by participants formed the basis on which cohorts were assigned. This table comes from immunoSEQ multiplex PCR, and its TCRdb copy is limited to in-frame clones, with some not included. The table shows fewer than 400,000 clones, with roughly 85% occurring only once. Sequences were obtained from PBMCs or T cells enriched from blood (not recorded which). The receptor's source is a man aged 30 to 45 who had recovered from COVID-19.

The CDR3 sequence: CASSLVEGNYGYTF. The CDR3 nucleotides are TGCGCCAGCAGCTTGGTCGAGGGTAACTATGGCTACACCTTC. The chain carries TRBV5-1 and TRBJ1-2; D gene ambiguous. CDR3 length equals 14 residues. Germline V gene sequence: CDR1 SGHRS, CDR2 YFSETQ. V was pared by 0 bases and J by 1 base, with 7 bases between.